This T cell receptor beta chain emerged from a study of CD8 T cells in ankylosing spondylitis. Findings and caveats of the study: There was reportedly significant enrichment of clones that were disease-linked in matched ankylosing spondylitis synovial fluid.

In making TCR beta libraries, quantitative 5'-RACE with molecular barcodes was used. Via MiXCR, TCRdb re-called the 5' RACE reads, giving one row per CDR3 protein. The sample has some 240,000 distinct CDR3 sequences, more than 20% seen once. Germline V lookup: CDR1 SGHRS, CDR2 YFSETQ. There are 11 residues in the CDR3. On this clonotype: Antigen specificity is unknown.

This TCR derives from a male donor with ankylosing spondylitis or in good health (not recorded which). The chain carries TRBV5-1 and TRBJ2-3; D unclear. The sequenced sample was blood, either unsorted or a sorted T cell fraction (not recorded which). CDR3 protein: CAYKITDTQYF. CDR3 DNA: TGCGCGTACAAAATCACAGATACGCAGTATTTT.